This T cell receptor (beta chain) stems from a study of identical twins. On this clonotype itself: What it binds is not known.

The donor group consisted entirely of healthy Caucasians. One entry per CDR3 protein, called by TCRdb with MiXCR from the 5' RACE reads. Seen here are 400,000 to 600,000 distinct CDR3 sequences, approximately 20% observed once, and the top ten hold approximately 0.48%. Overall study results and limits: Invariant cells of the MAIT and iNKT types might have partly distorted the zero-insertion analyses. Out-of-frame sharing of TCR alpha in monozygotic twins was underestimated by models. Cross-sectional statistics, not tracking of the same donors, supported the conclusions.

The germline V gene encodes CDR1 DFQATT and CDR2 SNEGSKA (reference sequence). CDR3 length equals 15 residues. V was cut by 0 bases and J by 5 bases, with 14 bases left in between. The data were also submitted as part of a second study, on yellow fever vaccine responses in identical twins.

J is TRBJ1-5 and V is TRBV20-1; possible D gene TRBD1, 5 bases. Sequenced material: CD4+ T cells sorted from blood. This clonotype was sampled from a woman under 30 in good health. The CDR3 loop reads CSARDAQGHYQPQHF. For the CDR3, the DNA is TGCAGTGCTAGAGATGCCCAGGGCCACTATCAGCCCCAGCATTTT.